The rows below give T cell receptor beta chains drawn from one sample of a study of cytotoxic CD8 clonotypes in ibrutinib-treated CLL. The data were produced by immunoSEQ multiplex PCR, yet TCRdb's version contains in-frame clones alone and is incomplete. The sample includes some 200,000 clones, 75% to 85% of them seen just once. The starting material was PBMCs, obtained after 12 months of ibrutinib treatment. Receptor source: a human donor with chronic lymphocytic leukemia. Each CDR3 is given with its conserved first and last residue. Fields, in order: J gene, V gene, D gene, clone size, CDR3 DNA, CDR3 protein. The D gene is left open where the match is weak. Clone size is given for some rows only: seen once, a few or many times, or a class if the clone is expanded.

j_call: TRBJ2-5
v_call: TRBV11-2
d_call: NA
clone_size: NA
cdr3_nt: TGTGCCAGCAGCTTAGATCGGCCCGGTGAGACCCAGTACTTC
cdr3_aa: CASSLDRPGETQYF

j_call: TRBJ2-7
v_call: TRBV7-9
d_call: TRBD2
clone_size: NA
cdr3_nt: TGTGCCAGCAGCTCGCCGACTAGCGGGAGAGTCTACGAGCAGTACTTC
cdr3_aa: CASSSPTSGRVYEQYF

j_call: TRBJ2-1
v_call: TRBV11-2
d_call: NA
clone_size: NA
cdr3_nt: TGTGCCAGCAGGCCTTGGGGGACGAAATACAATGAGCAGTTCTTC
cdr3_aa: CASRPWGTKYNEQFF

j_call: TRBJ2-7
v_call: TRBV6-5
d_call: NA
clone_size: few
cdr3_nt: TGTGCCAGCCGATGGGACGACGAGCAGTACTTC
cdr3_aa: CASRWDDEQYF

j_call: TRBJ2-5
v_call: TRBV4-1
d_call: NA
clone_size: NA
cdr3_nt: TGCGCCAGCAGCCAAGAAGGTCGAGAGGAGACCCAGTACTTC
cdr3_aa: CASSQEGREETQYF

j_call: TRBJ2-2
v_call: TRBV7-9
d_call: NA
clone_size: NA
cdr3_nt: TGTGCCAGCACCTCTCCTCTGACAGGTTACACCGGGGAGCTGTTTTTT
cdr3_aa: CASTSPLTGYTGELFF

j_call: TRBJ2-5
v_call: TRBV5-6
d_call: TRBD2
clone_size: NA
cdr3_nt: TGTGCCAGCAGCTTGAGGACCGGGACTAGGACGGAGACCCAGTACTTC
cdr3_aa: CASSLRTGTRTETQYF

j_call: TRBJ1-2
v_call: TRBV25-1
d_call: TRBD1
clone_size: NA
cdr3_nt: TGTGCCAGCAGTACCCCCGGGACAGAAAGCGGCTACACCTTC
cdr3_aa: CASSTPGTESGYTF

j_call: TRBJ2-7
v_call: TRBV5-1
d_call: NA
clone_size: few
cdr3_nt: TGCGCCAGCAGCTTGGCCGGGGGTATAGCCCTTTACGAGCAGTACTTC
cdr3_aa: CASSLAGGIALYEQYF

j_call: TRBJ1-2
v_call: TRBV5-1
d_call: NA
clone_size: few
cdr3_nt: TGCGCCAGCAGCTTGATGGGACCTGGTAGCCACTTC
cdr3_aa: CASSLMGPGSHF

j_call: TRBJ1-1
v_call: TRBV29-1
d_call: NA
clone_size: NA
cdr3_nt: TGCAGCGTTAGATCCGTTGCGGAGACTGGTGAAGCTTTCTTT
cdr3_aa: CSVRSVAETGEAFF

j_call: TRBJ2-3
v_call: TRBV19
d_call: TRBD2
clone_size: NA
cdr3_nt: TGTGCCAGTAGTCCCCAGGGGAGCGGACTAGCGGGAGAAGATACGCAGTATTTT
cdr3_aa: CASSPQGSGLAGEDTQYF

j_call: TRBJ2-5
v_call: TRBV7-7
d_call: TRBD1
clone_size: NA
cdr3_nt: TGTGCTAGCAGCTCCACCGGGACAGGGAGGGAGACCCAGTACTTC
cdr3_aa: CASSSTGTGRETQYF

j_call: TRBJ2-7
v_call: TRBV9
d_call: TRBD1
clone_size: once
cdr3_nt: TGTGCCAGCAGCGTAGCCGATGGACAGGGCCTCTACGAGCAGTACTTC
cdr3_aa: CASSVADGQGLYEQYF

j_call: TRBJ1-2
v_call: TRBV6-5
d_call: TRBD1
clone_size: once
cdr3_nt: TGTGCCAGCAGTTACTCCGCACAGGGGATTCTTGGCTACACCTTC
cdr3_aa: CASSYSAQGILGYTF

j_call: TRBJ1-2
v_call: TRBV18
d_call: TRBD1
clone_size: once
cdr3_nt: TGTGCCAGCTCACCTAACAGGGGGCGTGATGGCTACACCTTC
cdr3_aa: CASSPNRGRDGYTF

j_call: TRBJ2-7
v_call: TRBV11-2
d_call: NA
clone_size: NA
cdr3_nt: TGTGCCAGCAGCTTTGTCACCAGGGGCAACGAGCAGTACTTC
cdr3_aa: CASSFVTRGNEQYF

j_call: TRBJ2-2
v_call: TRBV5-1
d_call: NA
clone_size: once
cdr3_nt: TGCGCCAGCAGTTTACGACCACAGGGAGGGGACACCGGGGAGCTGTTTTTT
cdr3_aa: CASSLRPQGGDTGELFF

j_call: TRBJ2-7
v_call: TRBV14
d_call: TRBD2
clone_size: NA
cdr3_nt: TGTGCCAGCAGTCCTAGCGGGAGGGCCCTCCAGTCCTACGAGCAGTACTTC
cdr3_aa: CASSPSGRALQSYEQYF